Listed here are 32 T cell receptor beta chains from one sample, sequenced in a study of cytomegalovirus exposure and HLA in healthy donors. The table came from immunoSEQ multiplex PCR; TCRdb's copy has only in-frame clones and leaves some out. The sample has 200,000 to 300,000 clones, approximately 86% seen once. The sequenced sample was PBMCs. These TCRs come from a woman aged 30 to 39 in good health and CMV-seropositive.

This chain's CDR3 is CASSLQGFLPYGYTF. In DNA, the CDR3 is TGTGCCAGCAGTCTACAGGGTTTCTTACCCTATGGCTACACCTTC. The chain recombines TRBV11-2 with TRBJ1-2, with a possible D match to TRBD1 (6 bases). In germline, CDR1 is SGHAT, CDR2 FQNNGV. The CDR3 contains 15 residues. V was pared by 6 bases and J by 4 bases, with 18 bases between.

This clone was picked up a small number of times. This chain's CDR3 is CASRVQGVNTEAFF. The CDR3, as DNA: TGTGCCAGCAGGGTACAGGGGGTGAACACTGAAGCTTTCTTT. The chain combines TRBV7-9 with TRBJ1-1, with TRBD1 identical over 8 bases. V was pared by 6 bases and J by 0 bases, with 3 bases of the junction left unmatched. Germline lookup yields CDR1 SEHNR and CDR2 FQNEAQ (reference sequence). This CDR3 spans 14 amino acids.

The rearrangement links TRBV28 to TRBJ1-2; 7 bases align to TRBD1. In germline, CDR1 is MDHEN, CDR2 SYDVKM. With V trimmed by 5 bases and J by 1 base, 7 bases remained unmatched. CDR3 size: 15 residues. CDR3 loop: CASSTLQGVNYGYTF. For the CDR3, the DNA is TGTGCCAGCAGTACCCTTCAGGGGGTTAACTATGGCTACACCTTC.

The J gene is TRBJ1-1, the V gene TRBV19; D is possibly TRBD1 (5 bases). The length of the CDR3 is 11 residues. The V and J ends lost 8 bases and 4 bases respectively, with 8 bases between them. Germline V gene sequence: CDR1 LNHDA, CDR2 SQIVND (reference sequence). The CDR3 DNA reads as TGTGCCAGTCAGGGAAGCACTGAAGCTTTCTTT. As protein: CASQGSTEAFF.

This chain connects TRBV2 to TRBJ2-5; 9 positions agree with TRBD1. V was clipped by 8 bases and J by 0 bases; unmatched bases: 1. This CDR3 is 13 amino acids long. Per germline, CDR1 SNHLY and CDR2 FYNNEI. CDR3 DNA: TGTGCCAGCGGACAGGGGAACCAAGAGACCCAGTACTTC. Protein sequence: CASGQGNQETQYF. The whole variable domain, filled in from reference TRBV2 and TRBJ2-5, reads EPEVTQTPSHQVTQMGQEVILRCVPISNHLYFYWYRQILGQKVEFLVSFYNNEISEKSEIFDDQFSVERPDGSNFTLKIRSTKLEDSAMYFCASGQGNQETQYFGPGTRLLVL.

The CDR3 DNA is TGTGCCAGCAGCGAGGGACAGTTTAATGAGCAGTTCTTC. As protein: CASSEGQFNEQFF. The chain uses TRBV9 and TRBJ2-1; 7 bases are a match to TRBD1. From germline, CDR1 is SGDLS and CDR2 YYNGEE. The CDR3 runs to 13 residues. The J segment lost 7 bases and the V segment lost 3 bases, leaving 4 bases of the junction unmatched.

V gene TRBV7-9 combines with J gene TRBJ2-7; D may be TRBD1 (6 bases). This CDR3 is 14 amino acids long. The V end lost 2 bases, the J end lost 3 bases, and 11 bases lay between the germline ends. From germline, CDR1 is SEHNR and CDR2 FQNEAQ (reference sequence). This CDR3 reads CASSLQGGVYEQYF. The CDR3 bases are TGTGCCAGCAGCTTACAAGGGGGTGTCTACGAGCAGTACTTC.

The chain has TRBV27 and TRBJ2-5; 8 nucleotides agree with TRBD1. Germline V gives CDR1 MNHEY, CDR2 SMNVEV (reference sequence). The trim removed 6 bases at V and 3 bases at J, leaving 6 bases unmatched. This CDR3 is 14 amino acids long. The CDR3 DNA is TGTGCCAGCAGCCCCGGACAGGGTAAAGAGACCCAGTACTTC. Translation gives CASSPGQGKETQYF.

The DNA of the CDR3 is TGTGCCAGTATCTCCCTAATCCCAGGGCCCGCGAACACCGGGGAGCTGTTTTTT. Amino acid sequence: CASISLIPGPANTGELFF. This chain connects TRBV19 to TRBJ2-2, with D tentatively TRBD1 (5 bases). V was pared by 7 bases and J by 0 bases, with 21 bases between. The CDR3 consists of 18 residues. Germline V gives CDR1 LNHDA, CDR2 SQIVND (reference sequence).

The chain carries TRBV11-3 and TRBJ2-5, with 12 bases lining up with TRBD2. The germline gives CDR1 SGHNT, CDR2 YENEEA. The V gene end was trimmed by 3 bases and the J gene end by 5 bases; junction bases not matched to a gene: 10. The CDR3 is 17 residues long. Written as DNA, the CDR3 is TGTGCCAGCAGCTTGTGGTTAGCTAGCGGGAGGGTGGAGACCCAGTACTTC. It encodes CASSLWLASGRVETQYF.

CDR3 sequence (DNA): TGTGCCAGTAGTGGAACAGGGTACTCTGGGGCCAACGTCCTGACTTTC. This translates into CASSGTGYSGANVLTF. V is TRBV19 and J is TRBJ2-6; D possibly corresponds to TRBD1 (6 bases). Looked up from germline, CDR1 is LNHDA and CDR2 is SQIVND (reference sequence). V shed 5 bases and J shed 0 bases, with 11 bases lying between them. CDR3 length equals 16 residues.

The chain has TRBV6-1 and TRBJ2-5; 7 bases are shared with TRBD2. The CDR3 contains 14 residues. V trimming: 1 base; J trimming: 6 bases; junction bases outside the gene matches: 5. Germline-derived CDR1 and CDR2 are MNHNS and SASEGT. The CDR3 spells CASSEGGSTQTQYF. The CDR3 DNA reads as TGTGCCAGCAGTGAAGGCGGGAGTACGCAGACCCAGTACTTC.

For the CDR3, the DNA is TGTGCCAGCAACCAAGGGGCAGGGGGCAATTTGAACACTGAAGCTTTCTTT. As protein: CASNQGAGGNLNTEAFF. The V gene is TRBV27, the J gene TRBJ1-1; 8 bases fit TRBD1. The ends lost 7 bases at V and 0 bases at J; junction bases unmatched: 13. Germline lookup yields CDR1 MNHEY and CDR2 SMNVEV (reference sequence). This CDR3 has 17 residues.

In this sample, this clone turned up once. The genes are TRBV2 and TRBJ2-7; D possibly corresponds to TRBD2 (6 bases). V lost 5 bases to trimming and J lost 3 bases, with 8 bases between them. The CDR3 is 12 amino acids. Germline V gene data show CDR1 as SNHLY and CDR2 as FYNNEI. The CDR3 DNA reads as TGTGCCAGCAGTAGCGGGTTCTACGAGCAGTACTTC. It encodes CASSSGFYEQYF. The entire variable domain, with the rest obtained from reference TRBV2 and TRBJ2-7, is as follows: EPEVTQTPSHQVTQMGQEVILRCVPISNHLYFYWYRQILGQKVEFLVSFYNNEISEKSEIFDDQFSVERPDGSNFTLKIRSTKLEDSAMYFCASSSGFYEQYFGPGTRLTVT.

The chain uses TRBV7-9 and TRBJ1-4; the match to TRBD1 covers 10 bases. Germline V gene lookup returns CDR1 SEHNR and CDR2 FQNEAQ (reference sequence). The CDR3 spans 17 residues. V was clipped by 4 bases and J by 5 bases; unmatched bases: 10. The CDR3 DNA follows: TGTGCCAGCAGCTCCGGACAGGGGGAGGATCCAAATGAAAAACTGTTTTTT. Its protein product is CASSSGQGEDPNEKLFF.

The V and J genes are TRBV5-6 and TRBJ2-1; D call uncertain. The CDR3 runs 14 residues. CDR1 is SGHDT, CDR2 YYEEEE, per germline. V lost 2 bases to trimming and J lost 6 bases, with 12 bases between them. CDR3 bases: TGTGCCAGCAGCTTTTCGAGGCAGCCCAATGAGCAGTTCTTC. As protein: CASSFSRQPNEQFF.

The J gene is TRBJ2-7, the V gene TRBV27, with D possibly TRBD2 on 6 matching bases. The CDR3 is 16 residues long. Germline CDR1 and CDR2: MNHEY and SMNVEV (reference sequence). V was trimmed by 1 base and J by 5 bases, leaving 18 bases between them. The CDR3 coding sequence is TGTGCCAGCAGTTTATTCGGAGGGAGGCCCGAGGACGAGCAGTACTTC. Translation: CASSLFGGRPEDEQYF.

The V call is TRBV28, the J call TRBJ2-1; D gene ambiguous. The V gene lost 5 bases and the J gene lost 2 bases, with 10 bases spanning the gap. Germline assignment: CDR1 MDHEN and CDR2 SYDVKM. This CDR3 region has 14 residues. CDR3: CASSPPVAYNEQFF. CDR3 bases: TGTGCCAGCAGTCCCCCGGTAGCCTACAATGAGCAGTTCTTC.

In DNA form, the CDR3 reads TGTGCCATCAGTGTGACTAGCGGGGGGGGCACAGATACGCAGTATTTT. Amino acids: CAISVTSGGGTDTQYF. The chain recombines TRBV10-3 with TRBJ2-3, with 14 nucleotides matching TRBD2. The CDR3 is 16 amino acids. Germline lookup yields CDR1 ENHRY and CDR2 SYGVKD. With V trimmed by 4 bases and J by 1 base, 1 base remained unmatched.

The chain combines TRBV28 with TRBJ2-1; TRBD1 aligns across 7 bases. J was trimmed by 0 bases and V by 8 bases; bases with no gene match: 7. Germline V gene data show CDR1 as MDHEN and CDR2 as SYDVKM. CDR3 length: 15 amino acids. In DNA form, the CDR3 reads TGTGCCAGCTTCAGTTCAGGGGGCTCCTACAATGAGCAGTTCTTC. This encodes CASFSSGGSYNEQFF.

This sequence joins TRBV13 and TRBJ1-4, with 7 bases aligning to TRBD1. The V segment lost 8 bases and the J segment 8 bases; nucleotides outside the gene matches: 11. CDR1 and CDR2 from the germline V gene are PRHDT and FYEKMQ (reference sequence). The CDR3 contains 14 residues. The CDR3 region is CASQMTGFGEKLFF. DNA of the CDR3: TGTGCCAGCCAAATGACAGGGTTTGGAGAAAAACTGTTTTTT.

The CDR3 sequence is CASMKTSGSADYEQYF. The CDR3 DNA reads as TGTGCCAGCATGAAGACTAGCGGGAGCGCGGACTACGAGCAGTACTTC. The chain is built from TRBV7-2 and TRBJ2-7; 12 nucleotides agree with TRBD2. Trimming removed 7 bases from V and 3 bases from J; junction bases left unmatched: 10. CDR3 length equals 16 residues. The V gene's germline CDR1 is SGHTA and CDR2 FQGNSA.

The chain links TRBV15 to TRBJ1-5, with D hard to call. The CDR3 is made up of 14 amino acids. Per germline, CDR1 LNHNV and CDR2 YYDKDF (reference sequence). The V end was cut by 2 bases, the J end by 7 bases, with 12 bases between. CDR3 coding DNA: TGTGCCACCAGCAGAATCCCGACTGGGCAGCCCCAGCATTTT. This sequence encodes CATSRIPTGQPQHF.

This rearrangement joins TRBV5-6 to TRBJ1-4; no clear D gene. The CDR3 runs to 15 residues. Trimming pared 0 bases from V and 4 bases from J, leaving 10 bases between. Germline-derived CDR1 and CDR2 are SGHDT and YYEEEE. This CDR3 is CASSLVSSDNEKLFF. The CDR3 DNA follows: TGTGCCAGCAGCTTGGTATCCTCAGATAATGAAAAACTGTTTTTT.

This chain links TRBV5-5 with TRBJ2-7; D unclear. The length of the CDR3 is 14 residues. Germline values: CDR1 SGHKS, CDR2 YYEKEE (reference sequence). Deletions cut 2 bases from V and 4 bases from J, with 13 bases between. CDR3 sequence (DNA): TGTGCCAGCAGCTTTAACACAGCAAGGTACGAGCAGTACTTC. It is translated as CASSFNTARYEQYF.

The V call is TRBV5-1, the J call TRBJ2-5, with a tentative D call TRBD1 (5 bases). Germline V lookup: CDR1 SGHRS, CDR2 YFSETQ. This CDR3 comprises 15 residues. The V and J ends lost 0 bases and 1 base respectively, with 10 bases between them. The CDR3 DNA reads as TGCGCCAGCAGCTTGGCAGGGTCTTCCCAAGAGACCCAGTACTTC. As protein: CASSLAGSSQETQYF.

In DNA form, the CDR3 reads TGTGCCAGCAGCCAAGGGGGTTTCTACAATGAGCAGTTCTTC. It encodes CASSQGGFYNEQFF. This chain links TRBV6-5 with TRBJ2-1; a possible D gene is TRBD1 (6 bases). Trimming shortened V by 6 bases and J by 3 bases, and 12 bases separated the two germline ends. Germline V gene data show CDR1 as MNHEY and CDR2 as SVGAGI. The CDR3 spans 14 residues.

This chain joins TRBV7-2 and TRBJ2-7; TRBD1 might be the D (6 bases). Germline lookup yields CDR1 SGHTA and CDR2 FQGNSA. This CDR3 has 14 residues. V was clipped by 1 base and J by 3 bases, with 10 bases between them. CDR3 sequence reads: CASSLEQGVYEQYF. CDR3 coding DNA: TGTGCCAGCAGCTTAGAACAGGGAGTCTACGAGCAGTACTTC.

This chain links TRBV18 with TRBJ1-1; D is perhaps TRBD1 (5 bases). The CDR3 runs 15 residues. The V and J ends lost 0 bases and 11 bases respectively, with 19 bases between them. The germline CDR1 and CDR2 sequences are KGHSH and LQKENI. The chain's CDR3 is CASSPPSMKGIGAFF. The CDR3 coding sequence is TGTGCCAGCTCACCACCTTCGATGAAGGGGATCGGGGCTTTCTTT.

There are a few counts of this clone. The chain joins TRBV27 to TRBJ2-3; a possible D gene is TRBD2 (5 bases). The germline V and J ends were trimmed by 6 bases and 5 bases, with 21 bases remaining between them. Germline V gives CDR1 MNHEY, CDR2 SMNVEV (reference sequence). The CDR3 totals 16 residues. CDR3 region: CASSLSRALLGDTQYF. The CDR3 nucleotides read TGTGCCAGCAGCCTATCGAGGGCCCTTCTGGGAGATACGCAGTATTTT.

This CDR3 is CATNDRGSYEQYF. The CDR3 DNA reads TGTGCCACCAACGACAGGGGAAGCTACGAGCAGTACTTC. The V gene is TRBV10-3, the J gene TRBJ2-7; 8 bases are shared with TRBD1. V dropped 10 bases and J dropped 3; count of bases not matched to a gene: 8. This CDR3 has 13 residues. Germline V CDR1 and CDR2: ENHRY, SYGVKD.

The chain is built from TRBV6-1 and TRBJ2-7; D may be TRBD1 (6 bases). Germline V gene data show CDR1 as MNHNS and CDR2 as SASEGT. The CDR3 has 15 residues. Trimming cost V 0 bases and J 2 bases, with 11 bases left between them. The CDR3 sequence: CASSEAWSGAYEQYF. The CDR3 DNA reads TGTGCCAGCAGTGAAGCGTGGTCAGGGGCCTACGAGCAGTACTTC.